The 3 T cell receptor beta chains in this list originate from one sample, sequenced in a study of cytomegalovirus exposure and HLA in healthy donors. The PCR had 60 Vbeta and 13 Jbeta primers. Method: immunoSEQ multiplex PCR; TCRdb's copy keeps in-frame clones and lacks some. The table lists roughly 74,000 clones. Sequencing was carried out using PBMCs. These receptors were obtained from a female donor in good health and CMV-seropositive.

The chain recombines TRBV27 with TRBJ2-6, with 7 bases lining up with TRBD1. V was clipped by 7 bases and J by 2 bases; unmatched bases: 11. This CDR3 region has 17 residues. From germline, CDR1 is MNHEY and CDR2 SMNVEV (reference sequence). CDR3 residues: CASKGARGRAGANVLTF. The CDR3 nucleotides are TGTGCCAGCAAGGGGGCCAGGGGCAGGGCTGGGGCCAACGTCCTGACTTTC.

The CDR3 sequence: CASSLDRRDNVLTF. The CDR3 region has the DNA TGTGCCAGCAGCCTAGACCGACGGGACAACGTCCTGACTTTC. This chain connects TRBV7-9 to TRBJ2-6; a possible D gene is TRBD2 (5 bases). CDR1 and CDR2 from the germline V gene are SEHNR and FQNEAQ (reference sequence). V was pared by 5 bases and J by 9 bases, with 14 bases between. This CDR3 contains 14 residues.

The V and J genes are TRBV4-3 and TRBJ1-2; 8 nucleotides line up with TRBD1. Germline V gene data show CDR1 as LGHNA and CDR2 as YSLEER. The CDR3 is 16 residues long. V lost 1 base to trimming and J lost 4 bases; unmatched junction nucleotides: 8. As DNA, the CDR3 is TGCGCCAGCAGCCAAGGGACAGGGCCCCTGCTCTATGGCTACACCTTC. This encodes CASSQGTGPLLYGYTF.